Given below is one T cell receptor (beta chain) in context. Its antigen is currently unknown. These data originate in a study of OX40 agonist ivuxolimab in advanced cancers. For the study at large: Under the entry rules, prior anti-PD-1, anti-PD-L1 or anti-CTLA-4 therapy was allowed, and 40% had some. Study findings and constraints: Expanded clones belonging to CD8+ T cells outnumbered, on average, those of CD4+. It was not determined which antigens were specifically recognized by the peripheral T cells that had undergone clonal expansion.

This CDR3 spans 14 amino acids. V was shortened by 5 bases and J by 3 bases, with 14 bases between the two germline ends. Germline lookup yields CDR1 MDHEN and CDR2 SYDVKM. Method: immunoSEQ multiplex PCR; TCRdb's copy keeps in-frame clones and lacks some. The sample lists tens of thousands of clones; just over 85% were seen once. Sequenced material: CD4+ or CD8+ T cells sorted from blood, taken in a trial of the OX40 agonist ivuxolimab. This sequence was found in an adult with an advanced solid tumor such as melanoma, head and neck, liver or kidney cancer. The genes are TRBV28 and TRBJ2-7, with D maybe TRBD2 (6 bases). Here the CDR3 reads CASSAAGRNYEQYF. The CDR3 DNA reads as TGTGCCAGCAGTGCCGCCGGGAGAAACTACGAGCAGTACTTC.